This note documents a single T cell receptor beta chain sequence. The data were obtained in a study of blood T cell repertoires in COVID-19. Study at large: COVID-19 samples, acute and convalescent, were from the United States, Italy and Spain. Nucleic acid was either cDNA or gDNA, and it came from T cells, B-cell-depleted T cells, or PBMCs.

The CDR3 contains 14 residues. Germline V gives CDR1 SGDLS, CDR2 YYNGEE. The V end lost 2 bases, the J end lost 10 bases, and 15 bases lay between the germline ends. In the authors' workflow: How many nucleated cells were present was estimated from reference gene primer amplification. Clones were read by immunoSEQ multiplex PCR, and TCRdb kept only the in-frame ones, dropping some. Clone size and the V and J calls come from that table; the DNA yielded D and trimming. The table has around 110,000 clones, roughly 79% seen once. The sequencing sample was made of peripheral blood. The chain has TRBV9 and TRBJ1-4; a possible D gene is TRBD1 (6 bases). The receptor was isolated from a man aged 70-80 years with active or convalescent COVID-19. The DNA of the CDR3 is TGTGCCAGCAGCGTCGGGGGCAGGGAGGGAAAACTGTTTTTT. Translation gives CASSVGGREGKLFF.